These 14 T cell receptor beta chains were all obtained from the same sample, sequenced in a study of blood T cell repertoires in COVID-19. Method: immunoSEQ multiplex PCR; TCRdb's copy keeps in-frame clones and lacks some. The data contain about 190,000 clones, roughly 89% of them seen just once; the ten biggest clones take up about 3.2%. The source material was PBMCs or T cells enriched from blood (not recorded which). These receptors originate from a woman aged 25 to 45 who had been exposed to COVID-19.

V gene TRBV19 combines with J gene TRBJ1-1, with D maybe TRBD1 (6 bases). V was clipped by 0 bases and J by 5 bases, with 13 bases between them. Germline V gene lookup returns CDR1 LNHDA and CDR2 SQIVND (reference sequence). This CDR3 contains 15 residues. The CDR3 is CASSIDGGAGTEAFF. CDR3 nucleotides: TGTGCCAGTAGTATAGATGGGGGCGCAGGGACTGAAGCTTTCTTT.

CDR3 sequence reads: CASSLVSQANTGELFF. The CDR3 coding sequence is TGCGCCAGCAGCTTGGTGAGTCAGGCGAACACCGGGGAGCTGTTTTTT. This chain links TRBV5-1 with TRBJ2-2; no firm D call. The CDR3 has 16 amino acids. Trimming cost V 0 bases and J 0 bases, with 9 bases left between them. Germline V gene lookup returns CDR1 SGHRS and CDR2 YFSETQ.

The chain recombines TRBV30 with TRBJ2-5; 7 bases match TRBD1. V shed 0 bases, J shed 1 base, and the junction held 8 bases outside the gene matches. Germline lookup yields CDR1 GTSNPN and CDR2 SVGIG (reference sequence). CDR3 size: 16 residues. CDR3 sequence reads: CAWSVNRGEGQETQYF. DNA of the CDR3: TGTGCCTGGAGTGTAAACAGGGGAGAGGGCCAAGAGACCCAGTACTTC. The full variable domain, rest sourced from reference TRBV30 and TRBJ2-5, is SQTIHQWPATLVQPVGSPLSLECTVEGTSNPNLYWYRQAAGRGLQLLFYSVGIGQISSEVPQNLSASRPQDRQFILSSKKLLLSDSGFYLCAWSVNRGEGQETQYFGPGTRLLVL.

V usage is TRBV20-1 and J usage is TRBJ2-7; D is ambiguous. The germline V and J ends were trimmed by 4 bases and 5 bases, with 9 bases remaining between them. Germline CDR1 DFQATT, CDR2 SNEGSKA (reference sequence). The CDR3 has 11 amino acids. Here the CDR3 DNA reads TGCAGTGCTACCACCCGCGACGAGCAGTACTTC. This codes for CSATTRDEQYF.

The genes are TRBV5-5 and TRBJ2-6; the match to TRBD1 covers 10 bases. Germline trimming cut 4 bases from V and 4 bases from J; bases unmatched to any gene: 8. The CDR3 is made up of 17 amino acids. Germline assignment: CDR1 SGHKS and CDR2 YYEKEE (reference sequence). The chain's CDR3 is CASSHGQGVRGANVLTF. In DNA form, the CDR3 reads TGTGCCAGCAGCCACGGACAGGGGGTAAGGGGGGCCAACGTCCTGACTTTC.

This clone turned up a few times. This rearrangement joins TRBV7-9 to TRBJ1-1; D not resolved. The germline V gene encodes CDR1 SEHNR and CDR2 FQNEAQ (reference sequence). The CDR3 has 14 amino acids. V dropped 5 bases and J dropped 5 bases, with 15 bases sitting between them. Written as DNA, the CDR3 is TGTGCCAGCAGCCCGTCGGGGTCGAAGACTGAAGCTTTCTTT. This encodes CASSPSGSKTEAFF.

The CDR3 DNA reads as TGCGCCAGCAGCCAAGACTCGGGAGGCAAAAACGAAGCTTTCTTT. Encoded protein: CASSQDSGGKNEAFF. This rearrangement joins TRBV4-1 to TRBJ1-1; D not certain. This CDR3 has 15 residues. The V gene lost 0 bases and the J gene lost 8 bases, with 16 bases spanning the gap. From germline, CDR1 is MGHRA and CDR2 YSYEKL.

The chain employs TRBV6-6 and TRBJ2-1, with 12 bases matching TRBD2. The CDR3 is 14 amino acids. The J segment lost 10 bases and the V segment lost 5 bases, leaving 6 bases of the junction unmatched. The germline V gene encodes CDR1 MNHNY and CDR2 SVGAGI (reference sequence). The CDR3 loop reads CASSTSGGPGEQFF. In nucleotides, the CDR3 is TGTGCCAGCAGTACTAGCGGGGGGCCGGGGGAGCAGTTCTTC.

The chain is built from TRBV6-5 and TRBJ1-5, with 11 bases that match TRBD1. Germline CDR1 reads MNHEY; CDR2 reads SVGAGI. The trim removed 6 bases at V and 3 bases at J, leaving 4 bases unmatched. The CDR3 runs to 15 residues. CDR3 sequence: CASSKGQGVNQPQHF. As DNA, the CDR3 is TGTGCCAGCAGCAAGGGACAGGGGGTCAATCAGCCCCAGCATTTT.

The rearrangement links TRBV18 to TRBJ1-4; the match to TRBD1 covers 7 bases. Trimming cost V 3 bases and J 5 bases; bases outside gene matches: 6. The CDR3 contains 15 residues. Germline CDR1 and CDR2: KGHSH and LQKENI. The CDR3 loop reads CASSPNTGVNEKLFF. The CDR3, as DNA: TGTGCCAGCTCACCGAACACAGGGGTAAATGAAAAACTGTTTTTT.

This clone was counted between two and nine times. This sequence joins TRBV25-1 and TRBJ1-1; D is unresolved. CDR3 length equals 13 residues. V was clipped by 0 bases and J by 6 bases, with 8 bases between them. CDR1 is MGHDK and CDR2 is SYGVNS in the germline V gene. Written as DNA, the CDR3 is TGTGCCAGCAGTGAATACAGGAGGTCTGAAGCTTTCTTT. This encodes CASSEYRRSEAFF.

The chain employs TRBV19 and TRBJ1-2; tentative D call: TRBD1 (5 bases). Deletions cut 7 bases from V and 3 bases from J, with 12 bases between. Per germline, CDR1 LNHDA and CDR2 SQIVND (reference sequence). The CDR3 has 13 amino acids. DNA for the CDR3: TGTGCCAGTACCGACCGGGGGGACTATGGCTACACCTTC. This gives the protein CASTDRGDYGYTF.

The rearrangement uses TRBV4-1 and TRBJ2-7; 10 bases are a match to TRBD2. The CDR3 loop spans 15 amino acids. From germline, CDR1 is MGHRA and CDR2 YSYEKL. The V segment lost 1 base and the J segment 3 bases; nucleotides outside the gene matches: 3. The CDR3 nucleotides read TGCGCCAGCAGCCAAGCCCGGACTAGCGGCTACGAGCAGTACTTC. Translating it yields CASSQARTSGYEQYF.

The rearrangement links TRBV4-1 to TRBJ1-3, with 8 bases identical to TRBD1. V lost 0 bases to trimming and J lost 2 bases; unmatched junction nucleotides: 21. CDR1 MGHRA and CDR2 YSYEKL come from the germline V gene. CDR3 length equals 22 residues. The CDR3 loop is CASSQDFNFFFDRGSPGNTIYF. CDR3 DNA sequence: TGCGCCAGCAGCCAAGATTTTAACTTCTTTTTCGACAGGGGCTCTCCTGGAAACACCATATATTTT.